This TCR beta chain is from a study of cytomegalovirus exposure and HLA in healthy donors. Germline V gene lookup returns CDR1 LNHDA and CDR2 SQIVND (reference sequence). V gave up 6 bases and J gave up 4 bases, with 25 bases separating them. This CDR3 is built from 18 residues. Primers included in the PCR were 60 Vbeta and 13 Jbeta primers. Measured with immunoSEQ multiplex PCR; TCRdb has only the in-frame clones, and not every one. Seen here are about 120,000 clones, about 84% observed once, and the top ten hold roughly 4%. The sequenced sample was PBMCs. The chain has TRBV19 and TRBJ2-1; a possible D gene is TRBD1 (6 bases). This receptor was identified in a man aged 18 to 35 in good health and CMV-seropositive. CDR3 residues: CASSQSVYRTGNYNEQFF. CDR3 sequence (DNA): TGTGCCAGTAGCCAATCAGTATACCGAACAGGGAATTACAATGAGCAGTTCTTC.